This TCR beta chain was identified during a study of vaccination effects on CD4 cells after COVID-19. On this clone itself: Its antigen remains unidentified. The conserved final phenylalanine or tryptophan is absent from the CDR3, which likely points to a read error. The DNA is omitted, as the CDR3 cannot be located on it reliably, and the CDR3 follows TCRdb's listing.

Sequencing in the ViraFEST assay came after antigen-specific CD4+ T cells had been expanded with viral peptide pools, which were used to stimulate PBMC. Subsequent to a culture period of about nine days, CD4+ T cells were isolated. Subjects were given two BNT162b2 or mRNA-1273 vaccine doses. TCRdb keeps only in-frame clones here, not all; method: immunoSEQ multiplex PCR. Here the sample spans about 30,000 clones, about 73% being singletons. CDR1 is SGDLS and CDR2 is YYNGEE in the germline V gene. From its first to its last residue, the CDR3 has 9 amino acids. The sequenced sample was CD4+ T cells from PBMCs cultured with HCoV-OC43 spike peptides, obtained after COVID-19 vaccination. Subset: HCoV-OC43 spike overlapping peptide pool stimulation. The genes are TRBV9 and TRBJ2-3; no DNA check was done on the table's D call, TRBD2. The sequence was collected from a human donor who received a COVID-19 vaccine. CDR3 loop: CASSVAPLS.